This T cell receptor beta chain was sequenced in a study of cytomegalovirus exposure and HLA in healthy donors (dated by TCRdb to 2017 to 2019). Looking at the study overall: A later analysis indicated that the 110 or so validation repertoires were generated on the platform also employed for the approximately 690 repertoires of the first cohort. The study combined high-throughput TCR immunosequencing, statistical association of individual TCRs with disease status, and machine learning to predict cytomegalovirus infection status. The aim of the study was to test whether cataloging public T cell receptors could identify signatures of past pathogen exposure. A separate validation cohort of 100 to 150 different subjects was used in addition to the 666-subject first cohort. Study-wide conclusions, independent of this receptor: In the study, approximately 160 TCR beta chains were listed as associated with cytomegalovirus. A few of the identified cytomegalovirus-associated TCR beta chains were confirmed in vitro to be specific for cytomegalovirus antigens. Cytomegalovirus status was reported to be diagnosed by the classifier with high specificity and sensitivity in both the original and validation cohorts. Most TCR sequences were observed very rarely across donors, whereas some public TCRs were present in many individuals. A later analysis found that TCRs clustered in the first cohort also tended to co-occur in the roughly 120 validation repertoires, with more than 90% of cluster scores above 0. According to the authors, the approach could potentially be generalized to other disease states and immunological phenotypes. A later analysis had no HLA typing for the validation cohort, so co-occurrence there was scored across all 130 or so repertoires.

Separate from the approximately 670-subject first cohort, the validation cohort of over 90 subjects was the group to which the donors belonged. The sample holds one count of this clone. Its antigen specificity is not known. Per-base quality was not reported, and no clone a single base away is much larger than it. Receptor amplification or capture employed the immunoSEQ multiplex PCR assay. The study's processing was this. A statistical classification framework was built to diagnose cytomegalovirus status from the catalog of TCR beta chain sequences. This is the immuneACCESS table as TCRdb keeps it, with only in-frame sequences that have V and J called. A part of the clones is gone; compared with another copy, unresolved V genes explain less than half, and the rest is unexplained. The V and J calls and clone size were taken over from that table, and D and trimming were inferred from the DNA. In all, the sample holds 55,000 to 65,000 clones, and more than 80% of those were seen once. The ten largest clones represent 3% to 3.5% of the sample.

The sequence was collected from a man aged 18 to 29 in good health and CMV-seronegative. Sequencing was done on a sample of PBMCs.

The DNA reads TGTGCCAGCTCACCACTGATCGGACAGATAGGTTTGATGAACACTGAAGCTTTCTTT. Translated, it gives CASSPLIGQIGLMNTEAFF. Rearrangement joined TRBV18 to TRBJ1-1; TRBD1 is possibly the D segment (6 matching bases). CDR1 is given as KGHSH and CDR2 as LQKENI, both from the germline V gene. V is pared back by 1 base and J by 0 bases, with 21 bases lying between the germline termini. Reading from cysteine to phenylalanine, the CDR3 counts 19 amino acids. Only the CDR3 part of the read is kept: 57 bases, read in frame from the first base. Where the CDR3 stops, the reference TRBV18 and TRBJ1-1 genes take over; the full variable domain is NAGVMQNPRHLVRRRGQEARLRCSPMKGHSHVYWYRQLPEEGLKFMVYLQKENIIDESGMPKERFSAEFPKEGPSILRIQQVVRGDSAAYFCASSPLIGQIGLMNTEAFFGQGTRLTVV.